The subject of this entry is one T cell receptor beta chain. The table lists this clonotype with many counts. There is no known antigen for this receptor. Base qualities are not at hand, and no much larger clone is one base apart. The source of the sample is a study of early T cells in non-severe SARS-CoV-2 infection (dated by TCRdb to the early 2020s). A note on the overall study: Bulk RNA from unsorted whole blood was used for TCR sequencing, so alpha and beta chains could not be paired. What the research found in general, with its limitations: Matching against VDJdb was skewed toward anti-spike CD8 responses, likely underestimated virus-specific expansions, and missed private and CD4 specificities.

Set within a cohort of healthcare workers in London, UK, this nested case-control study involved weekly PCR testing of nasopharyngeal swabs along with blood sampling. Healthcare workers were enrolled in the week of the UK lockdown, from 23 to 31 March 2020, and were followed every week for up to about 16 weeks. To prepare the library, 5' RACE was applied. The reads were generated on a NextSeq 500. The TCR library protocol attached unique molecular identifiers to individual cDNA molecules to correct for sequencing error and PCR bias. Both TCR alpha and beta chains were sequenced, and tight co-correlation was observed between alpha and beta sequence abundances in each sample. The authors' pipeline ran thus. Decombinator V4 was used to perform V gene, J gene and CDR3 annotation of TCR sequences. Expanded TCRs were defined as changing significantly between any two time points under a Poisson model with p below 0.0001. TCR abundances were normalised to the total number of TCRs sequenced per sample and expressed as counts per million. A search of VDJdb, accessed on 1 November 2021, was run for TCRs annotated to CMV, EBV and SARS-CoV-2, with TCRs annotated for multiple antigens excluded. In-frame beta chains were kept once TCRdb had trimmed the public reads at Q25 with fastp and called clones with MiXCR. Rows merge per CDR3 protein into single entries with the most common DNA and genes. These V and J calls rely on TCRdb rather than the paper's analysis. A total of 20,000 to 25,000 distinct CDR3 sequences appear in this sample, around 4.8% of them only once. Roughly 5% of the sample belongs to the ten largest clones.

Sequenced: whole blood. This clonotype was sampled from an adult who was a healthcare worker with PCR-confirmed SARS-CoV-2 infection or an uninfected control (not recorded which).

In nucleotide form, the sequence is TGTGCCTCTGGACAAAACACTGAAGCTTTCTTT. It translates as CASGQNTEAFF. Recombination linked TRBV12-3 or TRBV12-4 to TRBJ1-1; a tentative D match to TRBD1 spans 5 bases. The CDR3 spans 11 residues, from the cysteine through the phenylalanine. Only the CDR3 region is kept as DNA, spanning 33 bases read in frame from base 1. A distance of 9 bases separates the germline ends of V and J, which lose 11 bases and 2 bases respectively.